The 31 T cell receptor beta chains below all came from one sample that was sequenced in a study of T cell changes during pregnancy in multiple sclerosis. TCRdb keeps only in-frame clones here, not all; method: immunoSEQ multiplex PCR. The table includes about 68,000 clones, 90% detected once. The sequencing used peripheral blood, collected in the third trimester of pregnancy. The receptors originated from a female donor with multiple sclerosis, enrolled in a pregnancy study.

V gene TRBV5-1 combines with J gene TRBJ2-5; 14 nucleotides align to TRBD2. The CDR3 is made up of 16 amino acids. Trimming at V came to 4 bases and at J to 2 bases, leaving 4 bases not matched to a gene. Per the germline V gene, CDR1 is SGHRS and CDR2 is YFSETQ. CDR3 protein: CASSPGLAGGQETQYF. In DNA, the CDR3 is TGCGCCAGCAGCCCAGGACTAGCGGGAGGACAAGAGACCCAGTACTTC. Based on the CDR3 plus reference TRBV5-1 and TRBJ2-5, the full variable domain is KAGVTQTPRYLIKTRGQQVTLSCSPISGHRSVSWYQQTPGQGLQFLFEYFSETQRNKGNFPGRFSGRQFSNSRSEMNVSTLELGDSALYLCASSPGLAGGQETQYFGPGTRLLVL.

V and J are TRBV7-6 and TRBJ2-7; TRBD2 aligns across 8 bases. The CDR3 has 14 residues. Germline CDR1 SGHVS, CDR2 FNYEAQ. Germline trimming cut 5 bases from V and 1 base from J; bases unmatched to any gene: 4. The CDR3 DNA is TGTGCCAGCAGCCCGGTAGCGGGGTCCTACGAGCAGTACTTC. Translation: CASSPVAGSYEQYF.

The chain couples TRBV10-3 to TRBJ2-7; D possibly corresponds to TRBD2 (5 bases). Looked up from germline, CDR1 is ENHRY and CDR2 is SYGVKD. V lost 0 bases and J lost 2, with 11 bases in between. CDR3 length: 15 residues. CDR3 DNA: TGTGCCATCAGTGAGTCGAGGGCACAAACCTACGAGCAGTACTTC. This translates into CAISESRAQTYEQYF.

This chain uses TRBV9 with TRBJ2-1; 8 nucleotides align to TRBD2. Germline V CDR1 and CDR2: SGDLS, YYNGEE. This CDR3 contains 14 residues. Unmatched junction bases numbered 7, after V lost 4 bases and J lost 7 bases. In nucleotides, the CDR3 is TGTGCCAGCAGCAATCCGGGACTAGGTAATGAGCAGTTCTTC. This encodes CASSNPGLGNEQFF.

This chain joins TRBV2 and TRBJ2-2; 7 bases fit TRBD1. The germline V gene has CDR1 SNHLY and CDR2 FYNNEI. The CDR3 has 15 amino acids. Unmatched junction bases numbered 6, after V lost 3 bases and J lost 5 bases. The CDR3 loop reads CASSDPGQTTGELFF. The DNA of the CDR3 is TGTGCCAGCAGTGACCCGGGACAGACAACCGGGGAGCTGTTTTTT.

This clone occurred once. The rearrangement links TRBV14 to TRBJ2-3; D remains ambiguous. The CDR3 consists of 13 residues. V shed 1 base and J shed 3 bases, with 5 bases lying between them. The germline CDR1 and CDR2 sequences are SGHDN and FVKESK. CDR3 DNA: TGTGCCAGCAGCCAAGTCAATACAGATACGCAGTATTTT. As protein: CASSQVNTDTQYF.

This rearrangement joins TRBV4-2 to TRBJ2-1; D may be TRBD2 (5 bases). Looked up from germline, CDR1 is LGHNA and CDR2 is YNFKEQ. Trimming pared 1 base from V and 3 bases from J, leaving 13 bases between. The CDR3 is 16 residues long. DNA for the CDR3: TGTGCCAGCAGCCAAGCGGCCCCGGGAAACTACAATGAGCAGTTCTTC. It codes for CASSQAAPGNYNEQFF.

J is TRBJ1-2 and V is TRBV19; D is ambiguous. CDR1 is LNHDA and CDR2 is SQIVND in the germline V gene (reference sequence). V was cut by 0 bases and J by 2 bases, with 7 bases left in between. This CDR3 spans 14 amino acids. In DNA form, the CDR3 reads TGTGCCAGTAGTATAGAACCCGGGAACTATGGCTACACCTTC. Its protein is CASSIEPGNYGYTF.

The rearrangement joins TRBV5-1 to TRBJ1-2, with 7 bases matching TRBD1. CDR1 SGHRS and CDR2 YFSETQ come from the germline V gene. CDR3 length: 14 amino acids. Trimming took 0 bases from V and 3 from J; bases not matched to a gene: 2. The CDR3 region has the DNA TGCGCCAGCAGCTTGGCCACAGGGGACTATGGCTACACCTTC. Translation gives CASSLATGDYGYTF.

The DNA for the CDR3 is TGTGCCAGCAGCGCCGTGGCTTCCACAGATACGCAGTATTTT. It yields the protein CASSAVASTDTQYF. The chain couples TRBV7-3 to TRBJ2-3; D gene uncertain. Germline CDR1 SGHTA, CDR2 FQGTGA. CDR3 length: 14 amino acids. The V end was cut by 5 bases, the J end by 2 bases, with 11 bases between.

CDR3 coding DNA: TGTGCCAGCACCCGGGACAGGAACTATGGCTACACCTTC. Protein sequence: CASTRDRNYGYTF. The J gene is TRBJ1-2, the V gene TRBV6-1, with 8 bases identical to TRBD1. V was clipped by 7 bases and J by 2 bases; unmatched bases: 3. The V gene's germline CDR1 is MNHNS and CDR2 SASEGT. The CDR3 consists of 13 residues.

This chain joins TRBV30 and TRBJ2-3; the D gene is possibly TRBD2 (5 bases). Germline V lookup: CDR1 GTSNPN, CDR2 SVGIG (reference sequence). The CDR3 covers 14 residues. V lost 2 bases to trimming and J lost 4 bases, with 13 bases between them. CDR3 sequence reads: CAWSLRTGADTQYF. CDR3 sequence (DNA): TGTGCCTGGAGTTTAAGGACTGGAGCAGATACGCAGTATTTT.

The chain combines TRBV19 with TRBJ2-1, with a possible D match to TRBD2 (6 bases). This CDR3 is built from 16 residues. The germline V gene encodes CDR1 LNHDA and CDR2 SQIVND (reference sequence). V gave up 3 bases and J gave up 2 bases, with 14 bases separating them. CDR3 sequence: CASSIWGAGPYNEQFF. For the CDR3, the DNA is TGTGCCAGTAGTATCTGGGGTGCGGGACCCTACAATGAGCAGTTCTTC.

The gene calls are TRBV5-1 and TRBJ1-1, with 7 bases lining up with TRBD1. CDR1 SGHRS and CDR2 YFSETQ come from the germline V gene. This CDR3 comprises 15 residues. Germline trimming cut 4 bases from V and 3 bases from J; bases unmatched to any gene: 9. The CDR3 reads CASSHRGPRDTEAFF. The CDR3 DNA follows: TGCGCCAGCAGCCATAGGGGGCCCCGCGACACTGAAGCTTTCTTT.

This chain joins TRBV19 and TRBJ1-5; 9 positions match TRBD1. V dropped 8 bases and J dropped 7; count of bases not matched to a gene: 9. Germline-derived CDR1 and CDR2 are LNHDA and SQIVND (reference sequence). CDR3 length equals 14 residues. The CDR3 protein is CASQTGTGKQPQHF. In nucleotides, the CDR3 is TGTGCCAGTCAAACCGGGACAGGGAAACAGCCCCAGCATTTT.

The V call is TRBV29-1, the J call TRBJ2-5; 7 bases line up with TRBD2. The CDR3 is 13 residues long. The V gene end was trimmed by 4 bases and the J gene end by 4 bases; junction bases not matched to a gene: 6. CDR1 is SQVTM and CDR2 is ANQGSEA in the germline V gene. The CDR3 nucleotides read TGCAGCGTTGGGGGGAGGGAACGAGAGACCCAGTACTTC. It specifies CSVGGRERETQYF.

V gene TRBV5-8 combines with J gene TRBJ1-5, with 7 bases lining up with TRBD1. The length of the CDR3 is 16 residues. Germline V gene sequence: CDR1 SGHTS, CDR2 YDEGEE. With V trimmed by 4 bases and J by 2 bases, 9 bases remained unmatched. CDR3 sequence (DNA): TGTGCCAGCAGCGGGATAGGGACAGTTGGCAATCAGCCCCAGCATTTT. It yields the protein CASSGIGTVGNQPQHF.

The chain is built from TRBV7-2 and TRBJ2-2, with 10 bases fitting TRBD2. Trimming at V came to 5 bases and at J to 4 bases, leaving 16 bases not matched to a gene. This CDR3 region has 19 residues. Germline loops: CDR1 SGHTA, CDR2 FQGNSA. The CDR3 DNA is TGTGCCAGCAGCCTCGGCCCAGCGGGAGGGCCCGATGGCACCGGGGAGCTGTTTTTT. This encodes CASSLGPAGGPDGTGELFF.

The chain has TRBV9 and TRBJ2-1, with D perhaps TRBD2 (6 bases). This CDR3 has 15 residues. V shed 3 bases and J shed 4 bases, with 14 bases lying between them. Germline lookup yields CDR1 SGDLS and CDR2 YYNGEE. This chain's CDR3 is CASSASGDTYNEQFF. CDR3 coding DNA: TGTGCCAGCAGCGCCTCGGGGGATACTTACAATGAGCAGTTCTTC.

The CDR3 nucleotides read TGCGCCAGCAGCCAGCCGGGACAGAGACCGTACCAAGAGACCCAGTACTTC. This translates into CASSQPGQRPYQETQYF. V usage is TRBV4-3 and J usage is TRBJ2-5, with 7 bases identical to TRBD1. V was pared by 3 bases and J by 0 bases, with 10 bases of the junction left unmatched. The CDR3 sequence is 17 residues long. The germline CDR1 and CDR2 sequences are LGHNA and YSLEER.

This chain joins TRBV19 and TRBJ2-6, with TRBD2 matching 9 bases. CDR1 is LNHDA and CDR2 is SQIVND in the germline V gene (reference sequence). This CDR3 spans 17 amino acids. Trimming at V came to 5 bases and at J to 0 bases, leaving 5 bases not matched to a gene. This CDR3 reads CASSSPSGNSGANVLTF. The CDR3 DNA reads as TGTGCCAGTAGTTCCCCTAGCGGGAACTCTGGGGCCAACGTCCTGACTTTC.

This chain links TRBV4-3 with TRBJ1-4, with unresolved D. Germline V gene data show CDR1 as LGHNA and CDR2 as YSLEER. The ends were cut back, 1 base at V and 0 bases at J, with 3 bases in the middle. The CDR3 consists of 14 residues. The CDR3 coding sequence is TGCGCCAGCAGCCAAGCTGCAACTAATGAAAAACTGTTTTTT. It is translated as CASSQAATNEKLFF.

This chain links TRBV19 with TRBJ2-4, with D perhaps matching TRBD1 (6 bases). CDR1 and CDR2 (germline): LNHDA, SQIVND (reference sequence). With 0 bases removed from V and 7 bases from J, the gap between germline ends came to 16 bases. The CDR3 runs to 16 residues. CDR3 residues: CASSIDHVTGRNIQYF. Here the CDR3 DNA reads TGTGCCAGTAGTATAGATCACGTGACAGGCCGTAACATTCAGTACTTC.

This chain connects TRBV7-2 to TRBJ1-2, with a tentative D call TRBD1 (5 bases). Trimming pared 5 bases from V and 12 bases from J, leaving 25 bases between. The CDR3 is 15 amino acids. Germline loops: CDR1 SGHTA, CDR2 FQGNSA. The CDR3 sequence: CASSPPGQGAPADTF. The CDR3 nucleotides are TGTGCCAGCAGCCCTCCCGGCCAAGGGGCCCCGGCTGACACCTTC.

The J gene is TRBJ1-1, the V gene TRBV11-2, with D possibly TRBD1 on 5 matching bases. The CDR3 contains 13 residues. Germline values: CDR1 SGHAT, CDR2 FQNNGV. V was cut by 2 bases and J by 2 bases, with 6 bases left in between. CDR3 sequence: CASSLQGNTEAFF. CDR3 in DNA: TGTGCCAGCAGCTTACAGGGTAACACTGAAGCTTTCTTT.

The V call is TRBV19, the J call TRBJ2-3, with a tentative D call TRBD1 (6 bases). V lost 4 bases and J 4 bases, leaving 18 bases between the germline ends. The V gene's germline CDR1 is LNHDA and CDR2 SQIVND (reference sequence). This CDR3 is built from 16 residues. The CDR3 loop is CASSTSTGFSADTQYF. The DNA of the CDR3 is TGTGCCAGTAGTACCTCGACAGGTTTTAGCGCAGATACGCAGTATTTT.

The rearrangement uses TRBV19 and TRBJ1-1; D unresolved. V was shortened by 5 bases and J by 5 bases, with 9 bases between the two germline ends. Germline lookup yields CDR1 LNHDA and CDR2 SQIVND (reference sequence). The CDR3 runs 12 residues. The CDR3 DNA is TGTGCCAGTAGTGAGGGAGGAACTGAAGCTTTCTTT. Translated, it gives CASSEGGTEAFF.

The chain employs TRBV19 and TRBJ1-5; 7 bases are a match to TRBD1. Trimming took 5 bases from V and 0 from J; bases not matched to a gene: 10. Germline-derived CDR1 and CDR2 are LNHDA and SQIVND (reference sequence). This CDR3 spans 17 amino acids. This CDR3 is CASSSDRDLYSNQPQHF. DNA for the CDR3: TGTGCCAGTAGTTCAGACAGGGACTTGTATAGCAATCAGCCCCAGCATTTT.

The CDR3 DNA reads TGTGCCAGTAGGACAGATAAACCCTCTGGGGCCAACGTCCTGACTTTC. It translates to CASRTDKPSGANVLTF. The chain carries TRBV19 and TRBJ2-6, with D possibly being TRBD1 (5 bases). Looked up from germline, CDR1 is LNHDA and CDR2 is SQIVND (reference sequence). CDR3 length: 16 residues. The V gene lost 6 bases and the J gene lost 0 bases, with 12 bases spanning the gap.

V and J are TRBV7-9 and TRBJ2-1, with D tentatively TRBD2 (5 bases). V shed 0 bases and J shed 12 bases, with 12 bases lying between them. Germline V gene sequence: CDR1 SEHNR, CDR2 FQNEAQ (reference sequence). The CDR3 runs 13 residues. DNA for the CDR3: TGTGCCAGCAGCTTAGCTAGTCCCGCGGGGCAGTTCTTC. Translation: CASSLASPAGQFF. Filled out from reference TRBV7-9 and TRBJ2-1, the complete variable domain reads DTGVSQNPRHKITKRGQNVTFRCDPISEHNRLYWYRQTLGQGPEFLTYFQNEAQLEKSRLLSDRFSAERPKGSFSTLEIQRTEQGDSAMYLCASSLASPAGQFFGPGTRLTVL.

The gene calls are TRBV19 and TRBJ2-7; tentatively, D is TRBD2 (6 bases). The CDR3 consists of 15 residues. The germline V gene has CDR1 LNHDA and CDR2 SQIVND (reference sequence). V was pared by 2 bases and J by 5 bases, with 16 bases between. This CDR3 reads CASSISGPLSNEQYF. The CDR3 DNA is TGTGCCAGTAGTATAAGCGGGCCGTTGAGCAACGAGCAGTACTTC.